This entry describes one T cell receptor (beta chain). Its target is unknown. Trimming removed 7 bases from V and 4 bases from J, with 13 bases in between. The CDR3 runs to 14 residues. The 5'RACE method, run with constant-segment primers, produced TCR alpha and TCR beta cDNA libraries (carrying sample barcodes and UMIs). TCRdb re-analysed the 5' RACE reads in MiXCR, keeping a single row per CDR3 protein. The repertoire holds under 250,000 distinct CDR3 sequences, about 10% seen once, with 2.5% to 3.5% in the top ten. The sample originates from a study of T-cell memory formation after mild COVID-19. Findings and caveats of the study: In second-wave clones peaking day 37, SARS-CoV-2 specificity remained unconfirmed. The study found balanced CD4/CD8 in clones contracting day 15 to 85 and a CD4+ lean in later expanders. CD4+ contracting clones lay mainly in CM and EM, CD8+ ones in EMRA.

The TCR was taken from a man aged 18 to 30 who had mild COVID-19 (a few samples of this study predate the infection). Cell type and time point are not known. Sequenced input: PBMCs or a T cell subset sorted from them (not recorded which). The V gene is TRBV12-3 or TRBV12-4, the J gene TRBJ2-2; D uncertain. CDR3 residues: CASTRTGGTGELFF. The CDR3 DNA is TGTGCCAGCACCCGAACCGGTGGCACCGGGGAGCTGTTTTTT.